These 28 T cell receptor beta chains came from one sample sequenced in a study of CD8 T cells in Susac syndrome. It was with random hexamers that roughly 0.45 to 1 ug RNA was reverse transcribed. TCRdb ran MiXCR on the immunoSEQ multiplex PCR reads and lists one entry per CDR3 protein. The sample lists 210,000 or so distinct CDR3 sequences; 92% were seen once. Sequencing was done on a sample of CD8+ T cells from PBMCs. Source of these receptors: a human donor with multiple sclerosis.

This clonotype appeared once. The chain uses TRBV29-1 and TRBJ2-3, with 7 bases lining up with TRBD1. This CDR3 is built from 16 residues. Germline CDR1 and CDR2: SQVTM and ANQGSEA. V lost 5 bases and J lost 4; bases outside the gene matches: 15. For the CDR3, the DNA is TGCAGCGTTCTTGGGGTCGACAGGGCCGGCGCAGATACGCAGTATTTT. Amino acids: CSVLGVDRAGADTQYF.

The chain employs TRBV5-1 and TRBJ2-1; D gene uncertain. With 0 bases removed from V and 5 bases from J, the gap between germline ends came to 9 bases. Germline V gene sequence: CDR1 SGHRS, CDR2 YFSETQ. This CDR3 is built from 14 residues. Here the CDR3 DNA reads TGCGCCAGCAGCTTGGGCCAGGTAAACAATGAGCAGTTCTTC. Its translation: CASSLGQVNNEQFF.

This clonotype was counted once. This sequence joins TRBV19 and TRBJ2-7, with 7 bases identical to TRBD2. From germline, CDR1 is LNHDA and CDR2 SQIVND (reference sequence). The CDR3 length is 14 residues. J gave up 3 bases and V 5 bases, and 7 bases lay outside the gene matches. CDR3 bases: TGTGCCAGTAGTTTCTCTAGCGGAGACTACGAGCAGTACTTC. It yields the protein CASSFSSGDYEQYF.

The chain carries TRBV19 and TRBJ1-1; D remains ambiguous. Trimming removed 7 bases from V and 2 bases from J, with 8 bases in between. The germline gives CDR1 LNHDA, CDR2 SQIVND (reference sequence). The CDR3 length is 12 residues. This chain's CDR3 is CASIKGNTEAFF. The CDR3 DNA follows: TGTGCCAGTATAAAGGGAAACACTGAAGCTTTCTTT.

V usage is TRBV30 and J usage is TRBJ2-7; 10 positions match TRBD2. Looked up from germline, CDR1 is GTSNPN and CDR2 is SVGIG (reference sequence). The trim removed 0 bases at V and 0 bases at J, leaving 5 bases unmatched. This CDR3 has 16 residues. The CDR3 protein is CAWSVGLAGDSYEQYF. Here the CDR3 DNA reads TGTGCCTGGAGTGTCGGGCTAGCGGGGGACTCCTACGAGCAGTACTTC.

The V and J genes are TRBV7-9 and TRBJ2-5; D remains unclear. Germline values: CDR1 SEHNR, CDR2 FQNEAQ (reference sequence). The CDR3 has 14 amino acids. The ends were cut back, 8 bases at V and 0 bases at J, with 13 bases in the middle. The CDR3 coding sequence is TGTGCCAGCGGCCCCCGGAACCACCAAGAGACCCAGTACTTC. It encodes CASGPRNHQETQYF. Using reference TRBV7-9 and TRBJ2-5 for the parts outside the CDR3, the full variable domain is DTGVSQNPRHKITKRGQNVTFRCDPISEHNRLYWYRQTLGQGPEFLTYFQNEAQLEKSRLLSDRFSAERPKGSFSTLEIQRTEQGDSAMYLCASGPRNHQETQYFGPGTRLLVL.

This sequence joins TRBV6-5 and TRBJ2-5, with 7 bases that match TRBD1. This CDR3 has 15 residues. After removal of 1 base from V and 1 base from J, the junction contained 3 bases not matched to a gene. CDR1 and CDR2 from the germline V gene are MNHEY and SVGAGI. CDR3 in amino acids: CASSYFGTAQETQYF. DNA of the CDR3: TGTGCCAGCAGTTACTTTGGGACAGCCCAAGAGACCCAGTACTTC.

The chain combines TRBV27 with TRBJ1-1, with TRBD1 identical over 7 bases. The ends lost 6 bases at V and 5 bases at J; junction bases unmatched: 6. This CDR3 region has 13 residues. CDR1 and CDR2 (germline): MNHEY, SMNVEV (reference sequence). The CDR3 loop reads CASSLQGFTEAFF. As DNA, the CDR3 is TGTGCCAGCAGCCTACAGGGGTTTACTGAAGCTTTCTTT.

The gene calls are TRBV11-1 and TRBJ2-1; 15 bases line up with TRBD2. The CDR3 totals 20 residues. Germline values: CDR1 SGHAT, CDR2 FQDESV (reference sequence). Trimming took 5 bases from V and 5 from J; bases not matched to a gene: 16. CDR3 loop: CASSPLPGLAGGGADNEQFF. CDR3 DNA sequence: TGTGCCAGCAGCCCACTCCCGGGACTAGCGGGAGGAGGGGCGGACAATGAGCAGTTCTTC.

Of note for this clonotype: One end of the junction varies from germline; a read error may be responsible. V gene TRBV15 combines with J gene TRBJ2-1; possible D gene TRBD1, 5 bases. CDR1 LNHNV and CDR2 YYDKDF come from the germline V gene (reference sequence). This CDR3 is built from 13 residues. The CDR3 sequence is CATGRASGHEQFF. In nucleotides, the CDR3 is TGTGCCACCGGCAGAGCGTCCGGACACGAGCAGTTCTTC.

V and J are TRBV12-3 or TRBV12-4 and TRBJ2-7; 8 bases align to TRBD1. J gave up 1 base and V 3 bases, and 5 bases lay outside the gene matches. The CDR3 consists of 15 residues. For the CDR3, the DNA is TGTGCCAGCAGTTTCCCAGGGGGCGGGTCCTACGAGCAGTACTTC. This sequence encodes CASSFPGGGSYEQYF.

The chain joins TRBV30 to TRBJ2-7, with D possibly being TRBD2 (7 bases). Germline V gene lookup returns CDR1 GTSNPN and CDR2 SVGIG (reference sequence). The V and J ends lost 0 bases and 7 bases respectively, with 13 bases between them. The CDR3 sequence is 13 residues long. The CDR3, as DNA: TGTGCCTGGAGTGTGGCGGGGGCGCGTGAGCAGTACTTC. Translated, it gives CAWSVAGAREQYF.

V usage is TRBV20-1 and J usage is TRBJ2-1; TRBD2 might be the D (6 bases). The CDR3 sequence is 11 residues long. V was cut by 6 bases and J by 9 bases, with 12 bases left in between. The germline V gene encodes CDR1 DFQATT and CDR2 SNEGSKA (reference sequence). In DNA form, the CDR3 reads TGCAGTGCCCCTGGACTAAGTGAGCAGTTCTTC. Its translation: CSAPGLSEQFF.

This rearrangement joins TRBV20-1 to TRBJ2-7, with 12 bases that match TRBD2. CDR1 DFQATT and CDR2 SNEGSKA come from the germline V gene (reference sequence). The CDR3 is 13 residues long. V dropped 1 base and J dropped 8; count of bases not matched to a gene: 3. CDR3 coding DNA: TGCAGTGCTAGAGGACTAGCGGGAGTCCAGCAGTACTTC. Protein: CSARGLAGVQQYF.

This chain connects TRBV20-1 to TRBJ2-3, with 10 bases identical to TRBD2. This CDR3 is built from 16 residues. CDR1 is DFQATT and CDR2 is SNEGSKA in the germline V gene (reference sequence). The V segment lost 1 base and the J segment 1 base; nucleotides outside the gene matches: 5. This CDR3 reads CSARVPSGRGTDTQYF. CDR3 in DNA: TGCAGTGCTAGAGTCCCTAGCGGGAGAGGCACAGATACGCAGTATTTT.

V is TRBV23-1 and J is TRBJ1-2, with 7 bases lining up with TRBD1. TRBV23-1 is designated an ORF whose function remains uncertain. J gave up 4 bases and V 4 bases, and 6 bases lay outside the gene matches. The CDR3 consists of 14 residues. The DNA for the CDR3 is TGCGCCAGCAGTCGCGGGGGACAGCCCTATGGCTACACCTTC. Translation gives CASSRGGQPYGYTF.

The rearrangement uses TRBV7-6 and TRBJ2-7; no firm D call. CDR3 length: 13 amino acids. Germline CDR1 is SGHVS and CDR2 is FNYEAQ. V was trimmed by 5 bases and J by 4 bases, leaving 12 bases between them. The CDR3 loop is CASSQAQLYEQYF. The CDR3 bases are TGTGCCAGCAGCCAGGCCCAACTGTACGAGCAGTACTTC.

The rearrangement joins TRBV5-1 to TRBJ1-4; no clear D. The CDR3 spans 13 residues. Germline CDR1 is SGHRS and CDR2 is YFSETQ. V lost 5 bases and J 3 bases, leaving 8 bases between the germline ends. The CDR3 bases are TGCGCCAGCAGTGAGGTATCTAATGAAAAACTGTTTTTT. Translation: CASSEVSNEKLFF.

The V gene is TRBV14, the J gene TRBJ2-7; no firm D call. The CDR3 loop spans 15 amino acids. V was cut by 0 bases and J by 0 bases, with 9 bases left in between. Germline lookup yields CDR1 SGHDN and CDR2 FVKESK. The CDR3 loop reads CASSQESADSYEQYF. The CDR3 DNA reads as TGTGCCAGCAGCCAAGAATCCGCAGACTCCTACGAGCAGTACTTC.

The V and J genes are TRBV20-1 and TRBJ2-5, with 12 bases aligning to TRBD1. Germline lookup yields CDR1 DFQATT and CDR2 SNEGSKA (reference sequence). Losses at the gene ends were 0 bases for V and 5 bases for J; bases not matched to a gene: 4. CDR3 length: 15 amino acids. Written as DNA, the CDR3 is TGCAGTGCTAGAGATCAGGGACAGGGGGCTGAGACCCAGTACTTC. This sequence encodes CSARDQGQGAETQYF.

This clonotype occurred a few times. The DNA of the CDR3 is TGTGCCAGCAGTTACTCGAGAGGCACTGAAGCTTTCTTT. This encodes CASSYSRGTEAFF. The chain couples TRBV6-5 to TRBJ1-1; no clear D. Germline values: CDR1 MNHEY, CDR2 SVGAGI. CDR3 size: 13 residues. Deletions cut 0 bases from V and 4 bases from J, with 6 bases between.

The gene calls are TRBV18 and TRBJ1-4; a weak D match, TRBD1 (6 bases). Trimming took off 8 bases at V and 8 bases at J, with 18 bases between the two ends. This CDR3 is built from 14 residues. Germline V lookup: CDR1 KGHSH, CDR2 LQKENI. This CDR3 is CASAYSKGDEKLFF. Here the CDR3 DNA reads TGTGCCAGCGCATACTCGAAGGGGGACGAAAAACTGTTTTTT.

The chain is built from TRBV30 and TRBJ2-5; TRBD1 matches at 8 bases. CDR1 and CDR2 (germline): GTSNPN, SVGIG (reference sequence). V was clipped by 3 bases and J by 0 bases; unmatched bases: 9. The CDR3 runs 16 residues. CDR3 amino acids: CAWRAFDRGDQETQYF. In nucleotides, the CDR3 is TGTGCCTGGAGGGCCTTCGACAGGGGCGACCAAGAGACCCAGTACTTC. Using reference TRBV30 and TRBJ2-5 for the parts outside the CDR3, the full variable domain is SQTIHQWPATLVQPVGSPLSLECTVEGTSNPNLYWYRQAAGRGLQLLFYSVGIGQISSEVPQNLSASRPQDRQFILSSKKLLLSDSGFYLCAWRAFDRGDQETQYFGPGTRLLVL.

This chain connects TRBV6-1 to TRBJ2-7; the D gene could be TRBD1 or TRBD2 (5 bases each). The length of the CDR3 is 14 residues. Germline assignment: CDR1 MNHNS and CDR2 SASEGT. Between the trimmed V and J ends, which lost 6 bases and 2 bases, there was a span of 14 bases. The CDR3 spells CASSPGPSTYEQYF. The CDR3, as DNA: TGTGCCAGCAGCCCGGGACCAAGCACCTACGAGCAGTACTTC.

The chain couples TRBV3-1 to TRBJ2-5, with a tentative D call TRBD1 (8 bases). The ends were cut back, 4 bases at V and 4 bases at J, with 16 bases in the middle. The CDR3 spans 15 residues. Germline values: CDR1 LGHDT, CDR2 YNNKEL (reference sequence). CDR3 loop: CASSPGGTGRETQYF. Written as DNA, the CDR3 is TGTGCCAGCAGCCCCGGGGGGACAGGAAGAGAGACCCAGTACTTC.

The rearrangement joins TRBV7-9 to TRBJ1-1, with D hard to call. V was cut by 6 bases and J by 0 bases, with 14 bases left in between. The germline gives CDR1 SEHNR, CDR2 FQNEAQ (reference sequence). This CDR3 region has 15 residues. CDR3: CASRPTSPMNTEAFF. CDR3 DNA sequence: TGTGCCAGCAGACCCACTTCTCCGATGAACACTGAAGCTTTCTTT. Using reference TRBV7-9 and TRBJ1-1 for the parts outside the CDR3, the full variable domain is DTGVSQNPRHKITKRGQNVTFRCDPISEHNRLYWYRQTLGQGPEFLTYFQNEAQLEKSRLLSDRFSAERPKGSFSTLEIQRTEQGDSAMYLCASRPTSPMNTEAFFGQGTRLTVV.

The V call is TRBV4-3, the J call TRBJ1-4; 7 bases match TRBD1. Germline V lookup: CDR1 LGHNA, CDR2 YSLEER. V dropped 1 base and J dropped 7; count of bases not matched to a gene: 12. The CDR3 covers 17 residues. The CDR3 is CASSQAPVGTAVEKLFF. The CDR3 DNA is TGCGCCAGCAGCCAAGCACCCGTAGGGACAGCGGTTGAAAAACTGTTTTTT.

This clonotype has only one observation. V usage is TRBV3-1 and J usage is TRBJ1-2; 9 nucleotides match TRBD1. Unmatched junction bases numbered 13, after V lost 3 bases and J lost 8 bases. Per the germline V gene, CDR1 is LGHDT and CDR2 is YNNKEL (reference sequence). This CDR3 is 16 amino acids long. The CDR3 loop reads CASSHGSGTGILGYTF. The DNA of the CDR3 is TGTGCCAGCAGCCATGGCTCCGGGACAGGGATTCTCGGCTACACCTTC.